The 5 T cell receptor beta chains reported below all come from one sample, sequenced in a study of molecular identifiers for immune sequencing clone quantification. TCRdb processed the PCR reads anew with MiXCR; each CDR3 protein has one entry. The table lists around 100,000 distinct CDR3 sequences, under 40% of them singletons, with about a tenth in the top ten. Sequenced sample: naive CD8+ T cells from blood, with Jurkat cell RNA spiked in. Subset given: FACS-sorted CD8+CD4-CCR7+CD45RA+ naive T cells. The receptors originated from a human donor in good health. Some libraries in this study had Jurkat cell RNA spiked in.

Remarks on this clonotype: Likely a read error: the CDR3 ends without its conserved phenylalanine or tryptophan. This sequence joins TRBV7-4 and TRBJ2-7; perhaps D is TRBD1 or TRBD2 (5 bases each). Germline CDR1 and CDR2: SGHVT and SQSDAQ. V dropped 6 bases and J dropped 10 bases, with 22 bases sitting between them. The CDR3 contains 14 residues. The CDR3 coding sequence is TGTGCCAGCAGTTTTGGACTGGGGGAATATGGACAGTACTCC. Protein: CASSFGLGEYGQYS.

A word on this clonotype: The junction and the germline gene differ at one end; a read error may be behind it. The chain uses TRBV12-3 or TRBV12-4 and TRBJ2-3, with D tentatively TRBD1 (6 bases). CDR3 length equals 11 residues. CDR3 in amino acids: CASSLAGTWNF. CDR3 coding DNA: TGTGCCAGCAGTTTAGCCGGGACATGGAATTTT.

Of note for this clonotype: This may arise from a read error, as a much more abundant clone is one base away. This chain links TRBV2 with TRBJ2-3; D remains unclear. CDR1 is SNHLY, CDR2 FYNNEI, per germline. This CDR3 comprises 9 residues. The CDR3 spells CVSPDTQYF. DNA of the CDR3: TGTGTCAGCCCGGATACGCAGTATTTT.

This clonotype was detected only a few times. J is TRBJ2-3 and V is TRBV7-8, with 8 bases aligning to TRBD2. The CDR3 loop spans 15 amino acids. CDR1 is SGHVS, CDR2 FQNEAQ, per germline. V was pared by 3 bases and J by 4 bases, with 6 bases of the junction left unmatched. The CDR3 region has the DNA TGTGCCAGCAGCTTTTTCGGGAGGGTGGCAGATACGCAGTATTTT. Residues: CASSFFGRVADTQYF. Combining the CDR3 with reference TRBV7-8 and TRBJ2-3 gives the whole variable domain GAGVSQSPRYKVAKRGQDVALRCDPISGHVSLFWYQQALGQGPEFLTYFQNEAQLDKSGLPSDRFFAERPEGSVSTLKIQRTQQEDSAVYLCASSFFGRVADTQYFGPGTRLTVL.

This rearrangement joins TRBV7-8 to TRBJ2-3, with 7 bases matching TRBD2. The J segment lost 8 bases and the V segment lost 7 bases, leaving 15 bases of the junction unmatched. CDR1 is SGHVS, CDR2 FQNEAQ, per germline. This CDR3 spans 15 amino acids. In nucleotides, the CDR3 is TGTGCCAGCAAAACAAGGACTAGTGGTTCACTTACGCAGTATTTT. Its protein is CASKTRTSGSLTQYF.